The rows below give T cell receptor beta chains drawn from one sample of a study of response to subunit inactivated influenza vaccine. TCRdb called the RT-PCR reads again in MiXCR, with one record for every CDR3 protein. The sample carries 500,000 or so distinct CDR3 sequences, 15% to 20% recorded once. The material sequenced was CD4+ T cells sorted from PBMCs, taken around 25 months after vaccination. The receptors here all came from a man aged 45 to 75 who received an inactivated influenza vaccine. The CDR3 runs from the conserved cysteine through the conserved F or W. The D gene is left open where the match is weak. The size entry is marked missing in some rows and otherwise reads once, few, many or a size class.

clone_size	v_call	d_call	j_call	cdr3_aa	cdr3_nt
few	TRBV5-1	-	TRBJ2-5	CASSLSPGNAMTQYF	TGCGCCAGCAGCTTGTCCCCAGGGAATGCAATGACCCAGTACTTC
many	TRBV6-1	-	TRBJ2-3	CASYLDTQYF	TGTGCCAGTTACCTGGATACGCAGTATTTT
-	TRBV7-6	-	TRBJ2-1	CASSLALGAIPYNEQFF	TGTGCCAGCAGCTTAGCTTTGGGAGCGATTCCCTACAATGAGCAGTTCTTC
-	TRBV12-3/TRBV12-4	-	TRBJ2-2	CASSFAARTGELFF	TGTGCCAGCAGTTTCGCAGCGCGCACCGGGGAGCTGTTTTTT
many	TRBV20-1	TRBD1	TRBJ1-1	CSASWDRLTEAFF	TGCAGTGCTAGTTGGGACAGACTCACTGAAGCTTTCTTT
-	TRBV28	-	TRBJ2-1	CASIPGSAGPYIYNEQFF	TGTGCCAGCATCCCGGGCTCCGCCGGGCCATATATCTACAATGAGCAGTTCTTC
medium-sized	TRBV5-1	-	TRBJ2-3	CASSLAYVGGGIDTQYF	TGCGCCAGCAGCTTGGCCTACGTTGGAGGAGGGATAGATACGCAGTATTTT
many	TRBV20-1	-	TRBJ2-7	CSAGGTLAYEQYF	TGCAGTGCGGGCGGCACCCTAGCCTACGAGCAGTACTTC
-	TRBV6-5	-	TRBJ2-7	CASSHGQNDWLF	TGTGCCAGCAGCCACGGACAGAATGACTGGCTCTTC
-	TRBV7-2	TRBD2	TRBJ2-3	CASSVSSGADTQYF	TGTGCCAGCAGCGTCAGTAGCGGGGCAGATACGCAGTATTTT
few	TRBV14	TRBD1	TRBJ2-7	CASSHRGQNEQYF	TGTGCCAGCAGCCACAGGGGGCAGAACGAGCAGTACTTC
few	TRBV6-2/TRBV6-3	-	TRBJ1-4	CASSFRGNEKLFF	TGTGCCAGCTCATTCCGCGGTAATGAAAAACTGTTTTTT
many	TRBV5-5	-	TRBJ2-5	CASSFGYQETQYF	TGTGCCAGCAGCTTTGGGTACCAAGAGACCCAGTACTTC
many	TRBV11-2	-	TRBJ2-5	CASSLVGGSPETQYF	TGTGCCAGCAGCTTAGTAGGGGGGAGCCCGGAGACCCAGTACTTC
few	TRBV7-2	TRBD1	TRBJ2-2	CASSLRQGTTGELFF	TGTGCCAGCAGCTTACGACAGGGAACAACCGGGGAGCTGTTTTTT
few	TRBV7-9	-	TRBJ1-2	CASSPDRSGYTF	TGTGCCAGCAGCCCAGACAGGAGTGGCTACACCTTC
few	TRBV18	-	TRBJ2-7	CASSLRANSYEQYF	TGTGCCAGCTCACTTAGGGCAAACTCCTACGAGCAGTACTTC
-	TRBV5-1	TRBD1	TRBJ2-1	CASSLGTGGYDEQFF	TGCGCCAGCAGCCTCGGGACAGGCGGGTACGATGAGCAGTTCTTC
-	TRBV30	-	TRBJ1-1	CAWSVRGGTEAFF	TGTGCCTGGAGTGTACGGGGGGGCACTGAAGCTTTCTTT
-	TRBV20-1	-	TRBJ1-1	CSAREKGTPNTEAFF	TGCAGTGCTAGAGAGAAGGGGACCCCGAACACTGAAGCTTTCTTT
many	TRBV7-9	-	TRBJ2-3	CASSLATPSTDTQYF	TGTGCCAGCAGCTTAGCGACACCTAGCACAGATACGCAGTATTTT
few	TRBV12-3/TRBV12-4	TRBD2	TRBJ2-1	CASSRPRLAGGPGEQFF	TGTGCCAGCAGTCGCCCCCGACTAGCGGGAGGGCCGGGGGAGCAGTTCTTC
-	TRBV3-1	-	TRBJ2-7	CASSPERGLQYF	TGTGCCAGCAGCCCCGAACGGGGGCTGCAGTACTTC
many	TRBV5-6	TRBD2	TRBJ2-1	CASSLVVLAGPNEQFF	TGTGCCAGCAGCTTGGTGGTACTAGCGGGGCCGAATGAGCAGTTCTTC
few	TRBV11-2	-	TRBJ2-2	CASSPNVFGESTGELFF	TGTGCCAGCAGCCCGAACGTGTTCGGTGAAAGCACCGGGGAGCTGTTTTTT
-	TRBV20-1	-	TRBJ2-1	CSARDQRASNEQFF	TGCAGTGCTAGAGATCAGAGGGCCTCCAATGAGCAGTTCTTC
few	TRBV4-1	-	TRBJ1-1	CASSQGGHLNTEAFF	TGCGCCAGCAGCCAAGGGGGGCACCTTAACACTGAAGCTTTCTTT
-	TRBV5-1	-	TRBJ2-3	CASSRGQLEDTQYF	TGCGCCAGCAGCCGCGGCCAACTTGAGGATACGCAGTATTTT
many	TRBV29-1	-	TRBJ2-7	CSPLAESYEQYF	TGCAGCCCCCTAGCAGAAAGTTACGAGCAGTACTTC
few	TRBV4-2	-	TRBJ2-3	CASSQPWGDTQYF	TGTGCCAGCAGCCAACCTTGGGGGGATACGCAGTATTTT
-	TRBV20-1	-	TRBJ1-5	CSSRPLNQPQHF	TGCAGTTCAAGACCGTTGAATCAGCCCCAGCATTTT
many	TRBV28	-	TRBJ1-2	CASSPHPQGGYGYTF	TGTGCCAGCAGTCCACACCCGCAGGGCGGCTATGGCTACACCTTC